Presented here are 7 T cell receptor beta chains from one specimen sequenced in a study of Ad26.COV2.S vaccination and SARS-CoV-2 variants. Generated by immunoSEQ multiplex PCR, the TCRdb table keeps only in-frame clones and is missing some. This repertoire shows some 520,000 clones, around nine tenths found once; its top ten account for 9.5% to 15%. Treatment: roughly 19 received Ad26.COV2.S at low or high dose, single or two shots; 5 received placebo; per-sample allocation not given. The samples were gathered on day 63 after the first injection of vaccine or placebo. Sequencing used peripheral blood, obtained in a trial of Ad26.COV2.S vaccine versus placebo. The source of these receptors is a person between 18 and 59 years old who received the Ad26.COV2.S COVID-19 vaccine or a placebo.

This clone was counted a single time. The chain uses TRBV18 and TRBJ1-1; 8 positions agree with TRBD1. The CDR3 runs 15 residues. In germline, CDR1 is KGHSH, CDR2 LQKENI. Trimming took 2 bases from V and 8 from J; bases not matched to a gene: 10. The CDR3 is CASSPDAPGGAEAFF. The CDR3 nucleotides are TGTGCCAGCTCACCAGACGCCCCAGGGGGCGCAGAAGCTTTCTTT.

Written as DNA, the CDR3 is TGTGCCAGCAGCTTAGACTCTAGCGGGAAGGTGGGAGAGCAGTACTTC. Translation: CASSLDSSGKVGEQYF. This chain connects TRBV7-2 to TRBJ2-7; 9 positions match TRBD2. V dropped 1 base and J dropped 7; count of bases not matched to a gene: 11. The CDR3 consists of 16 residues. The germline V gene has CDR1 SGHTA and CDR2 FQGNSA. The full variable domain, its missing parts supplied by reference TRBV7-2 and TRBJ2-7, is GAGVSQSPSNKVTEKGKDVELRCDPISGHTALYWYRQSLGQGLEFLIYFQGNSAPDKSGLPSDRFSAERTGGSVSTLTIQRTQQEDSAVYLCASSLDSSGKVGEQYFGPGTRLTVT.

Regarding this clone: Other DNA sequences of this sample code for an identical CDR3. CDR3 loop: CASSILNTEAFF. The CDR3 nucleotides read TGTGCCAGTAGTATACTGAACACTGAAGCTTTCTTT. The chain joins TRBV19 to TRBJ1-1; D ambiguous. Germline V gives CDR1 LNHDA, CDR2 SQIVND (reference sequence). The ends were cut back, 2 bases at V and 0 bases at J, with 1 base in the middle. CDR3 length equals 12 residues. Variable domain in full (rest from reference TRBV19 and TRBJ1-1): DGGITQSPKYLFRKEGQNVTLSCEQNLNHDAMYWYRQDPGQGLRLIYYSQIVNDFQKGDIAEGYSVSREKKESFPLTVTSAQKNPTAFYLCASSILNTEAFFGQGTRLTVV.

The chain employs TRBV10-3 and TRBJ2-3; D possibly corresponds to TRBD2 (6 bases). This CDR3 has 13 residues. V dropped 7 bases and J dropped 3 bases, with 11 bases sitting between them. The germline V gene encodes CDR1 ENHRY and CDR2 SYGVKD. CDR3 sequence: CAIKTGETDTQYF. CDR3 bases: TGTGCCATCAAAACGGGAGAAACAGATACGCAGTATTTT.

V usage is TRBV4-1 and J usage is TRBJ2-1, with TRBD2 matching over 13 bases. Germline CDR1 MGHRA, CDR2 YSYEKL. CDR3 size: 15 residues. The J segment lost 9 bases and the V segment lost 3 bases, leaving 5 bases of the junction unmatched. CDR3 in DNA: TGCGCCAGCAGCCATCGGACTAGCGGGAGTGGTGAGCAGTTCTTC. Translating it yields CASSHRTSGSGEQFF.

This clone was recorded only once. The V gene is TRBV11-1, the J gene TRBJ2-5, with 11 bases aligning to TRBD2. Germline V CDR1 and CDR2: SGHAT, FQDESV (reference sequence). This CDR3 is built from 16 residues. The V and J ends lost 5 bases and 1 base, in that order; junction bases with no gene match: 6. As DNA, the CDR3 is TGTGCCAGCAGCCTTCCGACTAGCGGGACCCAAGAGACCCAGTACTTC. Protein product: CASSLPTSGTQETQYF.

This chain uses TRBV28 with TRBJ1-1; D not resolved. With 9 bases removed from V and 9 bases from J, the gap between germline ends came to 23 bases. Germline V gene lookup returns CDR1 MDHEN and CDR2 SYDVKM. This CDR3 is built from 14 residues. The CDR3 DNA sequence: TGTGCCAGTTACAACCCAGGAGGAAAACGCAAAGCTTTCTTT. Protein sequence: CASYNPGGKRKAFF.